The 23 T cell receptor beta chains below all came from one sample that was sequenced in a study of cytomegalovirus exposure and HLA in healthy donors. PCR primers comprised 60 Vbeta and 13 Jbeta primers. Only in-frame clones appear in the TCRdb table, and some are missing; sequencing was by immunoSEQ multiplex PCR. The table shows approximately 220,000 clones, with about 79% occurring only once. The sequenced material came from PBMCs. These receptors originate from a male donor in good health and CMV-seronegative.

This sequence joins TRBV9 and TRBJ2-1, with TRBD2 matching over 7 bases. The CDR3 loop spans 16 amino acids. Germline assignment: CDR1 SGDLS and CDR2 YYNGEE. V lost 2 bases and J lost 4; bases outside the gene matches: 9. The CDR3 protein is CASSVYAGEGYNEQFF. CDR3 nucleotides: TGTGCCAGCAGCGTGTATGCGGGAGAAGGATACAATGAGCAGTTCTTC.

DNA for the CDR3: TGTGCTAGTGGTTTGGAGGGCGGGAGCCTTGAGTTCTTC. Translation: CASGLEGGSLEFF. This sequence joins TRBV12-5 and TRBJ2-1; 7 nucleotides align to TRBD2. Unmatched junction bases numbered 8, after V lost 1 base and J lost 14 bases. The CDR3 totals 13 residues. Germline CDR1 LGHNT, CDR2 FRNRAP.

The chain couples TRBV14 to TRBJ1-1, with D uncertain. The V gene lost 1 base and the J gene lost 0 bases, with 9 bases spanning the gap. The CDR3 is 15 amino acids. Germline CDR1 SGHDN, CDR2 FVKESK. DNA of the CDR3: TGTGCCAGCAGCCAAGCAACAGCTATGAACACTGAAGCTTTCTTT. This translates into CASSQATAMNTEAFF.

This rearrangement joins TRBV12-5 to TRBJ2-3; 11 bases fit TRBD2. Germline lookup yields CDR1 LGHNT and CDR2 FRNRAP. V was clipped by 6 bases and J by 5 bases; unmatched bases: 7. The CDR3 spans 15 residues. The CDR3: CASGHSGGAVDTQYF. The CDR3 DNA sequence: TGTGCTAGTGGCCATAGCGGGGGGGCTGTAGATACGCAGTATTTT.

This clone was counted a few times. The J gene is TRBJ1-2, the V gene TRBV19; D is undetermined. The CDR3 covers 10 residues. With 6 bases removed from V and 6 bases from J, the gap between germline ends came to 5 bases. Looked up from germline, CDR1 is LNHDA and CDR2 is SQIVND (reference sequence). The DNA of the CDR3 is TGTGCCAGTAGGGAGGATGGCTACACCTTC. It codes for CASREDGYTF.

The chain uses TRBV4-1 and TRBJ1-1, with TRBD1 identical over 7 bases. This CDR3 has 18 residues. Trimming cost V 6 bases and J 3 bases; bases outside gene matches: 19. CDR1 MGHRA and CDR2 YSYEKL come from the germline V gene. The CDR3 region is CASSLDRAALGSDTEAFF. The CDR3 bases are TGCGCCAGCAGTCTAGACAGGGCGGCCCTAGGTAGCGACACTGAAGCTTTCTTT.

CDR3 coding DNA: TGTGCCAGTAGGGAGGGATACCATGGCTACACCTTC. Amino acid sequence: CASREGYHGYTF. V usage is TRBV19 and J usage is TRBJ1-2; D remains ambiguous. Trimming left V 6 bases short and J 6 bases short, with 11 bases between. The CDR3 contains 12 residues. The germline V gene encodes CDR1 LNHDA and CDR2 SQIVND (reference sequence).

The V gene is TRBV19, the J gene TRBJ1-5, with TRBD1 as a possible D gene (6 bases). Between the trimmed V and J ends, which lost 1 base and 1 base, there was a span of 14 bases. The germline V gene encodes CDR1 LNHDA and CDR2 SQIVND (reference sequence). The CDR3 is made up of 17 amino acids. CDR3 in DNA: TGTGCCAGTAGTATAGCTGGGGGCTGGGGCAGCAATCAGCCCCAGCATTTT. Protein sequence: CASSIAGGWGSNQPQHF. Supplemented by reference TRBV19 and TRBJ1-5, the full variable domain reads DGGITQSPKYLFRKEGQNVTLSCEQNLNHDAMYWYRQDPGQGLRLIYYSQIVNDFQKGDIAEGYSVSREKKESFPLTVTSAQKNPTAFYLCASSIAGGWGSNQPQHFGDGTRLSIL.

The sample holds a few counts of this clone. This chain uses TRBV10-1 with TRBJ1-2; TRBD1 might be the D (5 bases). V lost 7 bases to trimming and J lost 4 bases, with 22 bases between them. CDR1 WNHNN and CDR2 SYGVQD come from the germline V gene (reference sequence). This CDR3 is built from 16 residues. The CDR3 spells CASKEVFQGTGYGYTF. CDR3 DNA sequence: TGCGCCAGCAAGGAAGTGTTCCAGGGAACTGGCTATGGCTACACCTTC.

This clone appeared a single time. This rearrangement joins TRBV18 to TRBJ2-1; a weak D match, TRBD2 (5 bases). CDR1 and CDR2 (germline): KGHSH, LQKENI. V lost 0 bases, J lost 5 bases, and 5 bases lay in between. This CDR3 contains 13 residues. The CDR3 DNA follows: TGTGCCAGCTCACCACCGAGGGACAATGAGCAGTTCTTC. It yields the protein CASSPPRDNEQFF.

The CDR3 nucleotides read TGTGCCAGCTCACCAACTACCGGGACACCGAACTCTGGGGCCAACGTCCTGACTTTC. It codes for CASSPTTGTPNSGANVLTF. The chain is built from TRBV18 and TRBJ2-6; perhaps TRBD1 as D (6 bases). This CDR3 spans 19 amino acids. Between the trimmed V and J ends, which lost 2 bases and 0 bases, there was a span of 17 bases. CDR1 is KGHSH and CDR2 is LQKENI in the germline V gene.

The chain carries TRBV28 and TRBJ1-1, with TRBD1 matching over 7 bases. There are 16 residues in the CDR3. The germline V gene encodes CDR1 MDHEN and CDR2 SYDVKM. J was trimmed by 2 bases and V by 4 bases; bases with no gene match: 10. CDR3 sequence: CASSSLSGQINTEAFF. The CDR3 DNA reads TGTGCCAGCAGTTCTCTGTCGGGACAGATTAACACTGAAGCTTTCTTT.

This chain joins TRBV20-1 and TRBJ1-1, with D possibly matching TRBD1 (5 bases). The length of the CDR3 is 11 residues. V was pared by 5 bases and J by 6 bases, with 10 bases between. Germline V CDR1 and CDR2: DFQATT, SNEGSKA (reference sequence). The CDR3 loop is CSAAQGAEAFF. The CDR3, as DNA: TGCAGTGCTGCCCAGGGCGCTGAAGCTTTCTTT.

This sequence joins TRBV10-3 and TRBJ1-4; 8 positions agree with TRBD1. CDR1 is ENHRY, CDR2 SYGVKD, per germline. The CDR3 runs 13 residues. V shed 11 bases and J 3 bases; nucleotides not matched to a gene: 5. This CDR3 is CAVQGAANEKLFF. The DNA for the CDR3 is TGTGCCGTGCAGGGGGCGGCTAATGAAAAACTGTTTTTT.

The chain uses TRBV6-4 and TRBJ1-6, with TRBD1 as a possible D gene (5 bases). This CDR3 has 14 residues. V shed 3 bases and J shed 4 bases, with 7 bases lying between them. CDR1 MRHNA and CDR2 SNTAGT come from the germline V gene. The CDR3 is CASSERQYNSPLHF. Here the CDR3 DNA reads TGTGCCAGCAGTGAGAGACAGTATAATTCACCCCTCCACTTT.

The gene calls are TRBV6-5 and TRBJ2-7, with 8 bases aligning to TRBD2. The DNA end favors TRBJ2-5, so the J call may be wrong. CDR3 size: 15 residues. From germline, CDR1 is MNHEY and CDR2 SVGAGI. The DNA of the CDR3 is TGTGCCAGCAGTTCATTGGCGGGGGGAAAAGAGACCCAGTACTTC. Residues: CASSSLAGGKETQYF.

This clone was detected a few times. The genes are TRBV2 and TRBJ2-7; D perhaps matches TRBD1 (6 bases). The CDR3 has 15 amino acids. Germline CDR1 SNHLY, CDR2 FYNNEI. Trimming cost V 3 bases and J 5 bases, with 17 bases left between them. CDR3 amino acids: CASSDVRGKAHEQYF. The CDR3, as DNA: TGTGCCAGCAGTGACGTTAGGGGGAAGGCCCACGAGCAGTACTTC.

The chain joins TRBV7-7 to TRBJ2-7; D is possibly TRBD1 (5 bases). The V gene's germline CDR1 is SSHAT and CDR2 FNYEAQ (reference sequence). V was clipped by 1 base and J by 0 bases, with 7 bases between them. The CDR3 covers 14 residues. CDR3 DNA: TGTGCCAGCAGCTTAGGACAGAGCTCCTACGAGCAGTACTTC. It encodes CASSLGQSSYEQYF.

The V call is TRBV7-3, the J call TRBJ1-1; D is unclear. V was clipped by 4 bases and J by 0 bases, with 6 bases between them. The CDR3 sequence is 13 residues long. CDR1 is SGHTA and CDR2 is FQGTGA in the germline V gene. The CDR3 DNA follows: TGTGCCAGCAGCTCCTACGTGAACACTGAAGCTTTCTTT. This translates into CASSSYVNTEAFF. The variable domain in full, with the rest retrieved from reference TRBV7-3 and TRBJ1-1, is GAGVSQTPSNKVTEKGKYVELRCDPISGHTALYWYRQSLGQGPEFLIYFQGTGAADDSGLPNDRFFAVRPEGSVSTLKIQRTERGDSAVYLCASSSYVNTEAFFGQGTRLTVV.

There are a few counts of this clone. The chain couples TRBV27 to TRBJ2-3; D is perhaps TRBD2 (6 bases). Per the germline V gene, CDR1 is MNHEY and CDR2 is SMNVEV (reference sequence). The CDR3 is made up of 19 amino acids. Trimming left V 7 bases short and J 0 bases short, with 26 bases between. CDR3 sequence (DNA): TGTGCCAGCACCGTTTTGCGGGGATCACAAGAAACTAGCACAGATACGCAGTATTTT. Translation gives CASTVLRGSQETSTDTQYF.

This clone occurred a few times. The chain links TRBV7-2 to TRBJ1-1; D is perhaps TRBD1 (6 bases). The V end was cut by 5 bases, the J end by 0 bases, with 13 bases between. The CDR3 consists of 15 residues. Looked up from germline, CDR1 is SGHTA and CDR2 is FQGNSA. The CDR3 DNA reads as TGTGCCAGCAGCCCCAGGGGCGAGATGAACACTGAAGCTTTCTTT. It codes for CASSPRGEMNTEAFF.

The table lists this clone with a few counts. The chain couples TRBV11-3 to TRBJ2-7; perhaps TRBD1 as D (6 bases). Germline V CDR1 and CDR2: SGHNT, YENEEA. CDR3 length: 13 amino acids. Trimming took off 2 bases at V and 3 bases at J, with 8 bases between the two ends. CDR3 in amino acids: CASSLSTGYEQYF. CDR3 DNA sequence: TGTGCCAGCAGCTTATCGACAGGCTACGAGCAGTACTTC.

This clone appeared a few times. The chain links TRBV6-5 to TRBJ2-1; possible D gene TRBD1, 5 bases. Germline assignment: CDR1 MNHEY and CDR2 SVGAGI. V was cut by 5 bases and J by 8 bases, with 10 bases left in between. CDR3 length: 12 amino acids. CDR3 amino acids: CASSLGHDEQFF. In nucleotides, the CDR3 is TGTGCCAGCAGTCTTGGACACGATGAGCAGTTCTTC.